The rows below give T cell receptor beta chains drawn from one sample of a study of blood T cell repertoires in COVID-19. The method was immunoSEQ multiplex PCR; TCRdb's version includes in-frame clones alone and lacks a portion of them. The sample records a few hundred thousand clones, more than 85% being singletons. The source material was peripheral blood. The receptor source for this set is a woman aged 55-70 years with COVID-19, enrolled during active disease. CDR3s include the opening cysteine and the closing phenylalanine or tryptophan. D genes are given only for firm matches. Clone size appears in some rows only: once, few, many, or a class for an expanded clone.

d_gene | j_gene | abundance | v_gene | CDR3aa
NA | TRBJ2-2 | NA | TRBV4-2 | CASSQAESRELFF
NA | TRBJ1-2 | NA | TRBV7-9 | CASSSGDGYTF
NA | TRBJ2-5 | NA | TRBV5-1 | CASSFGANQETQYF
NA | TRBJ2-1 | few | TRBV7-8 | CASSLRTTYNEQFF
TRBD2 | TRBJ2-7 | once | TRBV29-1 | CSVSGGPPSYEQYF
TRBD1 | TRBJ2-3 | once | TRBV30 | CAWSGDSSTDTQYF
NA | TRBJ1-4 | NA | TRBV5-1 | CASSLDGVGNEKLFF
NA | TRBJ1-2 | NA | TRBV2 | CASSDRGRAYGYTF
NA | TRBJ1-2 | NA | TRBV3-1/TRBV3-2 | CASSLHGTQANYGYTF
TRBD1 | TRBJ2-1 | NA | TRBV24-1 | CATSDPDRISDEQFF
NA | TRBJ2-1 | NA | TRBV5-8 | CASSSSQGFYYNEQFF
NA | TRBJ1-5 | NA | TRBV6-2/TRBV6-3 | CASSLGQLAQPQHF
NA | TRBJ1-5 | NA | TRBV30 | CAWSPRGLLNQPQHF
NA | TRBJ1-5 | NA | TRBV19 | CASSIAQYSNQPQHF
TRBD1 | TRBJ1-1 | NA | TRBV6-5 | CASSYSTGGLGTEAFF
NA | TRBJ1-2 | NA | TRBV5-1 | CASSPGQNYGYTF
NA | TRBJ2-7 | few | TRBV15 | CATSREVVREQYF
TRBD2 | TRBJ2-3 | NA | TRBV5-1 | CASSLATRTSGSTDTQYF
NA | TRBJ1-1 | few | TRBV20-1 | CSASNREGFEAFF
NA | TRBJ2-1 | NA | TRBV2 | CASSRQSSSYNEQFF
NA | TRBJ1-2 | NA | TRBV14 | CASSPSGGASYTF
NA | TRBJ2-2 | NA | TRBV20-1 | CSAPRSGELFF
NA | TRBJ2-1 | NA | TRBV18 | CASSLQTDNEQFF
TRBD1 | TRBJ2-7 | NA | TRBV14 | CASSQERPRPTGESYEQYF
NA | TRBJ1-2 | NA | TRBV27 | CASSLVGRGIYGYTF
NA | TRBJ1-2 | NA | TRBV5-1 | CASSGTAWAGYTF
NA | TRBJ1-5 | NA | TRBV18 | CASSPQQGGGQPQHF
NA | TRBJ2-1 | NA | TRBV10-3 | CAISESGGGPYNEQFF
TRBD1 | TRBJ1-1 | NA | TRBV6-5 | CASSYRGQGTEAFF
NA | TRBJ2-7 | NA | TRBV7-8 | CASSLAVSYEQYF
NA | TRBJ1-5 | once | TRBV30 | CAWSDPRQGFNQPQHF
TRBD2 | TRBJ2-3 | NA | TRBV14 | CASSLRGLSTDTQYF
NA | TRBJ1-1 | few | TRBV19 | CASSILRGNTEAFF
NA | TRBJ2-2 | NA | TRBV15 | CATSREPRGTGELFF
NA | TRBJ1-2 | NA | TRBV28 | CASGETANYGYTF
NA | TRBJ2-7 | NA | TRBV10-3 | CAISGGDSPYF
NA | TRBJ1-2 | NA | TRBV7-8 | CASSLRTAPGTNYGYTF
TRBD1 | TRBJ2-7 | NA | TRBV5-1 | CASSLTGTGYEQYF
TRBD1 | TRBJ1-5 | NA | TRBV18 | CASSPGQGASNQPQHF
TRBD2 | TRBJ2-1 | NA | TRBV13 | CASSSGRLGGNEQFF
TRBD1 | TRBJ1-4 | NA | TRBV2 | CASSERGGLSEKLFF